Following are 27 T cell receptor beta chains from one sample sequenced in a study of T-cell reconstitution after alpha-beta-depleted transplantation in children. Preparation of the TCRbeta library was carried out with unique molecular identifiers. MiXCR, applied by TCRdb to the PCR reads, yields one record per CDR3 protein. The table includes under 250,000 distinct CDR3 sequences, approximately 7% detected once. The specimen comprised PBMCs, sampled before TCRalphabeta/CD19-depleted stem cell transplant. The receptors were gathered from a boy between 2 and 10 years old with acute lymphoblastic leukemia, due to receive a stem cell transplant.

This clonotype was counted at least ten times. The V and J genes are TRBV7-9 and TRBJ1-3; D is uncertain. The CDR3 extends over 14 amino acids. Germline V gives CDR1 SEHNR, CDR2 FQNEAQ (reference sequence). The ends were cut back, 5 bases at V and 0 bases at J, with 8 bases in the middle. The CDR3 protein is CASSHFSSGNTIYF. CDR3 DNA: TGTGCCAGCAGCCACTTTAGCTCTGGAAACACCATATATTTT.

The chain joins TRBV20-1 to TRBJ2-2, with TRBD2 matching 14 bases. The CDR3 spans 17 residues. The V gene end was trimmed by 3 bases and the J gene end by 6 bases; junction bases not matched to a gene: 9. Germline lookup yields CDR1 DFQATT and CDR2 SNEGSKA (reference sequence). CDR3 in DNA: TGCAGTGCTAGGACTAGCGGGAGGGCCCTTATTGCCGGGGAGCTGTTTTTT. Its translation is CSARTSGRALIAGELFF.

This clonotype was recorded a few times. V gene TRBV30 combines with J gene TRBJ2-2; TRBD1 is a possible D gene (5 bases). Between the trimmed V and J ends, which lost 1 base and 8 bases, there was a span of 8 bases. The CDR3 has 12 amino acids. CDR1 GTSNPN and CDR2 SVGIG come from the germline V gene (reference sequence). CDR3 protein: CAWSGQGGELFF. The CDR3, as DNA: TGTGCCTGGAGTGGCCAGGGTGGGGAGCTGTTTTTT.

The chain links TRBV5-1 to TRBJ2-7, with D perhaps TRBD2 (6 bases). The CDR3 has 14 residues. The V gene lost 4 bases and the J gene lost 4 bases, with 15 bases spanning the gap. CDR1 and CDR2 (germline): SGHRS, YFSETQ. For the CDR3, the DNA is TGCGCCAGCAGCCGGAGGGGATTTTCTTACGAGCAGTACTTC. This gives the protein CASSRRGFSYEQYF.

The table lists this clonotype with a count of one. A much bigger clone sits one base away, suggesting this may be a read error. Likely a read error: the CDR3 ends without its conserved phenylalanine or tryptophan. The gene calls are TRBV7-2 and TRBJ2-7, with 7 bases fitting TRBD2. Germline trimming cut 5 bases from V and 3 bases from J; bases unmatched to any gene: 4. Germline loops: CDR1 SGHTA, CDR2 FQGNSA. The CDR3 sequence is 13 residues long. CDR3 residues: CASSPRTSYEQYS. The CDR3, as DNA: TGTGCCAGCAGCCCACGGACTAGCTACGAGCAGTACTCC.

This clonotype was seen ten or more times. DNA of the CDR3: TGTGCCAGCAGCCAGAGCACAGGGTCTGGCTACACCTTC. Its protein is CASSQSTGSGYTF. The J gene is TRBJ1-2, the V gene TRBV13, with a possible D match to TRBD1 (6 bases). The ends were cut back, 5 bases at V and 7 bases at J, with 14 bases in the middle. The CDR3 contains 13 residues. Germline lookup yields CDR1 PRHDT and CDR2 FYEKMQ (reference sequence).

This clonotype was seen ten or more times. This sequence joins TRBV28 and TRBJ2-5; D unclear. V shed 2 bases and J shed 3 bases, with 19 bases lying between them. Germline V lookup: CDR1 MDHEN, CDR2 SYDVKM. The CDR3 totals 17 residues. The CDR3 loop is CASSLSRTGNEKETQYF. For the CDR3, the DNA is TGTGCCAGCAGTTTAAGTAGGACGGGTAACGAGAAAGAGACCCAGTACTTC. Using reference TRBV28 and TRBJ2-5 for the parts outside the CDR3, the full variable domain is DVKVTQSSRYLVKRTGEKVFLECVQDMDHENMFWYRQDPGLGLRLIYFSYDVKMKEKGDIPEGYSVSREKKERFSLILESASTNQTSMYLCASSLSRTGNEKETQYFGPGTRLLVL.

This clonotype was counted many times. This chain links TRBV3-1 with TRBJ2-7; D is possibly TRBD1 (5 bases). This CDR3 has 14 residues. Trimming took 5 bases from V and 4 from J, leaving 15 bases between them. Germline V gene data show CDR1 as LGHDT and CDR2 as YNNKEL (reference sequence). CDR3 coding DNA: TGTGCCAGCAGCACTACCCTCCAGGGATACGAGCAGTACTTC. It yields the protein CASSTTLQGYEQYF.

This clonotype was seen ten or more times. V and J are TRBV28 and TRBJ1-3; the D is unclear. CDR3 length: 14 residues. Deletions cut 8 bases from V and 8 bases from J, with 19 bases between. Germline CDR1 and CDR2: MDHEN and SYDVKM. CDR3 DNA: TGTGCCAGCGGAATGCCGGGAAGGGAGCACACCATATATTTT. Translating it yields CASGMPGREHTIYF.

The chain combines TRBV6-5 with TRBJ2-1, with 9 bases that match TRBD2. Germline V lookup: CDR1 MNHEY, CDR2 SVGAGI. The CDR3 sequence is 15 residues long. The V and J ends lost 2 bases and 7 bases, in that order; junction bases with no gene match: 6. For the CDR3, the DNA is TGTGCCAGCAGTTACGCGGGGGGGCGGGGTAATGAGCAGTTCTTC. Translating gives CASSYAGGRGNEQFF.

At least ten counts were recorded for this clonotype. The chain combines TRBV3-1 with TRBJ2-7; 8 bases fit TRBD1. Trimming cost V 1 base and J 4 bases; bases outside gene matches: 3. The CDR3 contains 14 residues. Germline CDR1 and CDR2: LGHDT and YNNKEL (reference sequence). CDR3 residues: CASSQADREYEQYF. The DNA of the CDR3 is TGTGCCAGCAGCCAAGCGGACAGGGAGTACGAGCAGTACTTC.

This clonotype showed up just a few times. This chain uses TRBV2 with TRBJ2-1; a weak D match, TRBD2 (6 bases). The germline V and J ends were trimmed by 7 bases and 5 bases, with 15 bases remaining between them. The germline gives CDR1 SNHLY, CDR2 FYNNEI. The CDR3 runs 14 residues. This chain's CDR3 is CASISWDSHNEQFF. In nucleotides, the CDR3 is TGTGCCAGCATATCGTGGGACTCTCACAATGAGCAGTTCTTC.

This clonotype came up many times. The chain carries TRBV20-1 and TRBJ2-1; tentatively, D is TRBD1 (5 bases). Germline V gene data show CDR1 as DFQATT and CDR2 as SNEGSKA (reference sequence). Trimming stripped 6 bases from V and 5 bases from J, with 14 bases between. This CDR3 has 13 residues. The CDR3 spells CSAPQGKNNEQFF. The CDR3 DNA is TGCAGTGCCCCCCAGGGAAAAAACAATGAGCAGTTCTTC.

V is TRBV7-9 and J is TRBJ2-1; TRBD1 matches at 7 bases. CDR1 is SEHNR and CDR2 is FQNEAQ in the germline V gene (reference sequence). CDR3 length equals 16 residues. V dropped 0 bases and J dropped 1; count of bases not matched to a gene: 3. The CDR3 DNA follows: TGTGCCAGCAGCTTAGCGGGGACAGATTCCTACAATGAGCAGTTCTTC. Amino acid sequence: CASSLAGTDSYNEQFF.

The chain employs TRBV7-6 and TRBJ1-1; 8 nucleotides align to TRBD1. The germline V gene has CDR1 SGHVS and CDR2 FNYEAQ. The CDR3 totals 16 residues. The J segment lost 2 bases and the V segment lost 2 bases, leaving 7 bases of the junction unmatched. The CDR3 sequence: CASSLKTGEENTEAFF. For the CDR3, the DNA is TGTGCCAGCAGCTTAAAGACAGGGGAGGAAAACACTGAAGCTTTCTTT. Variable domain in full (rest from reference TRBV7-6 and TRBJ1-1): GAGVSQSPRYKVTKRGQDVALRCDPISGHVSLYWYRQALGQGPEFLTYFNYEAQQDKSGLPNDRFSAERPEGSISTLTIQRTEQRDSAMYRCASSLKTGEENTEAFFGQGTRLTVV.

This clonotype has a handful of counts. The rearrangement uses TRBV6-1 and TRBJ1-5, with a possible D match to TRBD1 (5 bases). Germline loops: CDR1 MNHNS, CDR2 SASEGT. The CDR3 covers 14 residues. V was trimmed by 7 bases and J by 0 bases, leaving 10 bases between them. The CDR3 sequence: CASIGEYSNQPQHF. The CDR3 DNA is TGTGCCAGCATAGGGGAATATAGCAATCAGCCCCAGCATTTT.

This clonotype was seen repeatedly, ten times or more. The chain uses TRBV7-9 and TRBJ2-3; D possibly matches TRBD1 or TRBD2 (5 bases each). CDR3 length equals 18 residues. Per the germline V gene, CDR1 is SEHNR and CDR2 is FQNEAQ (reference sequence). Trimming left V 3 bases short and J 0 bases short, with 19 bases between. CDR3 coding DNA: TGTGCCAGCAGCTTTCTGAAGGTGGGGGTCTCAAGCACAGATACGCAGTATTTT. Protein sequence: CASSFLKVGVSSTDTQYF.

This clonotype was recorded at least ten times. V is TRBV10-3 and J is TRBJ2-1; no definite D call. Deletions cut 10 bases from V and 5 bases from J, with 3 bases between. Looked up from germline, CDR1 is ENHRY and CDR2 is SYGVKD. CDR3 length: 9 residues. The DNA of the CDR3 is TGTGCCAGGAACAATGAGCAGTTCTTC. Amino acid sequence: CARNNEQFF.

This clonotype appeared a few times. The junction departs from the called germline gene at one end, perhaps through a read error. This chain links TRBV7-2 with TRBJ2-4; D might be TRBD2 (6 bases). The germline CDR1 and CDR2 sequences are SGHTA and FQGNSA. CDR3 length: 15 amino acids. The CDR3 here is CATSSRLVRKNIQYF. The DNA of the CDR3 is TGTGCCACCAGCTCCCGACTAGTTCGCAAAAACATTCAGTACTTC.

This chain connects TRBV28 to TRBJ2-7; the D gene is possibly TRBD2 (6 bases). Germline V gene lookup returns CDR1 MDHEN and CDR2 SYDVKM. This CDR3 contains 15 residues. Trimming took off 3 bases at V and 0 bases at J, with 12 bases between the two ends. CDR3 loop: CASSLREDSSYEQYF. The CDR3 DNA reads as TGTGCCAGCAGTTTGAGGGAGGATAGCTCCTACGAGCAGTACTTC.

The V gene is TRBV20-1, the J gene TRBJ2-1; 15 nucleotides agree with TRBD2. Germline lookup yields CDR1 DFQATT and CDR2 SNEGSKA (reference sequence). There are 16 residues in the CDR3. The J segment lost 10 bases and the V segment lost 0 bases, leaving 7 bases of the junction unmatched. CDR3 amino acids: CSAREGGTSGRLEQFF. As DNA, the CDR3 is TGCAGTGCTAGAGAGGGAGGGACTAGCGGGAGGTTGGAGCAGTTCTTC.

This clonotype came up many times. J is TRBJ2-5 and V is TRBV10-3, with a tentative D call TRBD2 (6 bases). V was shortened by 2 bases and J by 3 bases, with 10 bases between the two germline ends. The CDR3 contains 14 residues. CDR1 and CDR2 (germline): ENHRY, SYGVKD. The CDR3 loop is CAISEGGNKETQYF. CDR3 coding DNA: TGTGCCATCAGTGAGGGGGGGAACAAAGAGACCCAGTACTTC.

This clonotype was observed at least ten times. The CDR3 nucleotides are TGTGCCAGCAGTTACGTGAGCTCCTACGAGCAGTACTTC. Translated: CASSYVSSYEQYF. The gene calls are TRBV6-5 and TRBJ2-7, with unresolved D. The CDR3 is 13 residues long. V was pared by 2 bases and J by 0 bases, with 5 bases between. Per the germline V gene, CDR1 is MNHEY and CDR2 is SVGAGI.

The chain combines TRBV5-1 with TRBJ1-1; the D is unclear. Looked up from germline, CDR1 is SGHRS and CDR2 is YFSETQ. V was cut by 7 bases and J by 2 bases, with 24 bases left in between. CDR3 length: 17 amino acids. The CDR3 reads CASRATGYGQTNTEAFF. The CDR3 nucleotides read TGCGCCAGCCGCGCGACGGGGTATGGTCAGACAAACACTGAAGCTTTCTTT.

Concerning this clonotype: Possible read error: a much larger clone is one base away. This chain uses TRBV11-2 with TRBJ2-1, with D hard to call. The CDR3 covers 15 residues. Trimming shortened V by 1 base and J by 7 bases, and 14 bases separated the two germline ends. The germline CDR1 and CDR2 sequences are SGHAT and FQNNGV. For the CDR3, the DNA is TGTGCCAGCAGCTTAGGTAGGCATCCTAGGAATGAGCAGTTCTTC. It encodes CASSLGRHPRNEQFF. The variable domain in full, with the rest retrieved from reference TRBV11-2 and TRBJ2-1, is EAGVAQSPRYKIIEKRQSVAFWCNPISGHATLYWYQQILGQGPKLLIQFQNNGVVDDSQLPKDRFSAERLKGVDSTLKIQPAKLEDSAVYLCASSLGRHPRNEQFFGPGTRLTVL.

This clonotype came up a few times. The chain uses TRBV7-8 and TRBJ1-4, with TRBD1 matching over 8 bases. There are 14 residues in the CDR3. Looked up from germline, CDR1 is SGHVS and CDR2 is FQNEAQ. Losses at the gene ends were 5 bases for V and 8 bases for J; bases not matched to a gene: 7. Written as DNA, the CDR3 is TGTGCCAGCAGCCGCGACAGGGGCGAAGAAAAACTGTTTTTT. Encoded protein: CASSRDRGEEKLFF.

This clonotype was recorded many times. The chain combines TRBV7-3 with TRBJ2-3; perhaps D is TRBD1 or TRBD2 (5 bases each). This CDR3 region has 14 residues. Germline V gene lookup returns CDR1 SGHTA and CDR2 FQGTGA. Trimming left V 5 bases short and J 2 bases short, with 11 bases between. The CDR3 here is CASSPGPNTDTQYF. The CDR3 bases are TGTGCCAGCAGCCCGGGGCCAAACACAGATACGCAGTATTTT.